The 20 T cell receptor beta chains below all came from one sample that was sequenced in a study of human T cells and chemical hapten exposure (dated by TCRdb to the early 2020s). Libraries were prepared through RACE. This sample was sequenced with a NextSeq 500. TCRdb trimmed the raw reads at Q25, called clones with MiXCR and kept productive beta chains. A single entry per CDR3 protein holds the most common genes and DNA from its merged rows. This sample is represented by about 69,000 distinct CDR3 sequences; around a tenth of them were singletons. The ten top clones hold around 6.8% of the sample. The meaning of the sample's time point label: patch test 2, 6 weeks after DPC sensitization. The treatment or condition label of this sample denotes: therapeutic diphenylcyclopropenone sensitization with weekly scalp DPC. This sample comprised whole blood, obtained in connection with sensitization to the hapten diphenylcyclopropenone (DPC). The origin of the receptors is a woman between 50 and 59 years old with alopecia areata. Some clones in this sample may be carry-over from other donors' samples.

This clonotype was detected a few times. The chain couples TRBV7-8 to TRBJ2-5; possibly TRBD2 for D (6 bases). V lost 3 bases and J 3 bases, leaving 14 bases between the germline ends. The CDR3 contains 15 residues. Germline lookup yields CDR1 SGHVS and CDR2 FQNEAQ. The CDR3 sequence is CASSFPGGGEETQYF. CDR3 DNA: TGTGCCAGCAGCTTTCCCGGCGGAGGGGAAGAGACCCAGTACTTC.

The chain uses TRBV7-2 and TRBJ1-2; the D is unclear. Between the trimmed V and J ends, which lost 0 bases and 7 bases, there was a span of 0 bases. CDR1 SGHTA and CDR2 FQGNSA come from the germline V gene. The CDR3 totals 10 residues. The CDR3 DNA sequence: TGTGCCAGCAGCTTAGCTGGCTACACCTTC. Translating it yields CASSLAGYTF. Together with reference TRBV7-2 and TRBJ1-2, the CDR3 gives the full variable domain: GAGVSQSPSNKVTEKGKDVELRCDPISGHTALYWYRQSLGQGLEFLIYFQGNSAPDKSGLPSDRFSAERTGGSVSTLTIQRTQQEDSAVYLCASSLAGYTFGSGTRLTVV.

In this sample, this clonotype turned up many times. This sequence joins TRBV18 and TRBJ2-1; D may be TRBD2 (5 bases). The CDR3 covers 15 residues. V gave up 1 base and J gave up 0 bases, with 7 bases separating them. Germline CDR1 reads KGHSH; CDR2 reads LQKENI. The DNA of the CDR3 is TGTGCCAGCTCACCACTAGCGCTCTCCTACAATGAGCAGTTCTTC. The encoded protein is CASSPLALSYNEQFF.

This clonotype was picked up a small number of times. The gene calls are TRBV11-2 and TRBJ2-2; D remains unclear. Germline CDR1 SGHAT, CDR2 FQNNGV. Trimming removed 5 bases from V and 4 bases from J, with 11 bases in between. The CDR3 runs 14 residues. The DNA of the CDR3 is TGTGCCAGCAGCGAAAGATTTGGCACCGGGGAGCTGTTTTTT. Translating it yields CASSERFGTGELFF.

Only a few counts were recorded for this clonotype. The chain carries TRBV19 and TRBJ1-5; 7 bases fit TRBD1. The CDR3 has 15 amino acids. Germline trimming cut 7 bases from V and 1 base from J; bases unmatched to any gene: 7. Germline loops: CDR1 LNHDA, CDR2 SQIVND (reference sequence). CDR3 nucleotide sequence: TGTGCCAGTACCCTAGACAGGGCGAGCAATCAGCCCCAGCATTTT. Protein product: CASTLDRASNQPQHF.

This clonotype was seen many times. V and J are TRBV29-1 and TRBJ2-1; TRBD2 matches at 7 bases. The trim removed 1 base at V and 15 bases at J, leaving 3 bases unmatched. Germline CDR1 is SQVTM and CDR2 is ANQGSEA. CDR3 length: 10 residues. In DNA form, the CDR3 reads TGCAGCGTTGAAGTTGCGGGAGCGTTCTTC. It codes for CSVEVAGAFF.

This clonotype was seen a few times. CDR3 sequence: CSVGGGTGVYEQYF. The CDR3 DNA reads as TGCAGCGTTGGAGGCGGGACAGGGGTCTACGAGCAGTACTTC. This chain connects TRBV29-1 to TRBJ2-7; 10 bases map to TRBD1. V gave up 4 bases and J gave up 3 bases; unmatched junction bases: 6. The CDR3 extends over 14 amino acids. Germline V gives CDR1 SQVTM, CDR2 ANQGSEA.

In this sample, this clonotype turned up many times. The chain uses TRBV6-6 and TRBJ2-2, with TRBD1 matching over 7 bases. The V segment lost 6 bases and the J segment 2 bases; nucleotides outside the gene matches: 6. The V gene's germline CDR1 is MNHNY and CDR2 SVGAGI (reference sequence). This CDR3 comprises 15 residues. CDR3 sequence reads: CASSTGTENTGELFF. CDR3 bases: TGTGCCAGCAGCACCGGGACAGAAAACACCGGGGAGCTGTTTTTT.

This clonotype appeared many times. The chain recombines TRBV19 with TRBJ2-7, with 10 bases that match TRBD2. This CDR3 has 15 amino acids. Per the germline V gene, CDR1 is LNHDA and CDR2 is SQIVND (reference sequence). The junction had 7 bases not matched to a gene; V was cut back by 3 bases and J by 5 bases. In DNA, the CDR3 is TGTGCCAGTAGTATGGAGGCTCTAGCGGGAGACGAGCAGTACTTC. It specifies CASSMEALAGDEQYF.

This clonotype was seen at least ten times. The CDR3 sequence: CASSPLLPSTDTQYF. The CDR3 DNA reads TGTGCCAGCAGTCCGCTTCTACCTAGCACAGATACGCAGTATTTT. The gene calls are TRBV3-1 and TRBJ2-3; no definite D call. This CDR3 region has 15 residues. Trimming pared 6 bases from V and 0 bases from J, leaving 13 bases between. Per germline, CDR1 LGHDT and CDR2 YNNKEL (reference sequence).

This clonotype was found a few times. The J gene is TRBJ1-5, the V gene TRBV6-6, with D perhaps TRBD1 (6 bases). The germline V gene has CDR1 MNHNY and CDR2 SVGAGI (reference sequence). Trimming cost V 5 bases and J 6 bases, with 17 bases left between them. This CDR3 has 15 amino acids. CDR3: CASSRPTQGPQPQHF. CDR3 bases: TGTGCCAGCAGTAGACCCACACAGGGCCCTCAGCCCCAGCATTTT.

The J gene is TRBJ1-1, the V gene TRBV3-1; D is unresolved. Trimming removed 3 bases at V and 7 bases at J, with 12 bases between. The CDR3 is made up of 13 amino acids. Germline loops: CDR1 LGHDT, CDR2 YNNKEL (reference sequence). The CDR3 DNA reads as TGTGCCAGCAGCCACTTGGGCCGTAATGAAGCTTTCTTT. Protein: CASSHLGRNEAFF. Together with reference TRBV3-1 and TRBJ1-1, the CDR3 gives the full variable domain: DTAVSQTPKYLVTQMGNDKSIKCEQNLGHDTMYWYKQDSKKFLKIMFSYNNKELIINETVPNRFSPKSPDKAHLNLHINSLELGDSAVYFCASSHLGRNEAFFGQGTRLTVV.

This chain uses TRBV6-2 or TRBV6-3 with TRBJ2-1, with a weak D call TRBD2 (6 bases). The CDR3 length is 14 residues. Germline assignment: CDR1 MNHEY and CDR2 SVGEGT. Trimming took off 2 bases at V and 9 bases at J, with 14 bases between the two ends. This chain's CDR3 is CASSYLGLGGEQFF. CDR3 nucleotides: TGTGCCAGCAGTTACCTCGGACTCGGGGGTGAGCAGTTCTTC.

This clonotype came up many times. The chain employs TRBV10-1 and TRBJ2-5, with 9 bases matching TRBD1. Trimming took 5 bases from V and 5 from J; bases not matched to a gene: 9. In germline, CDR1 is WNHNN, CDR2 SYGVQD (reference sequence). The CDR3 runs 15 residues. CDR3 region: CASSPGTGRMETQYF. CDR3 in DNA: TGCGCCAGCAGTCCCGGGACAGGGAGGATGGAGACCCAGTACTTC.

The V call is TRBV20-1, the J call TRBJ2-2; D unclear. The V end was cut by 1 base, the J end by 6 bases, with 6 bases between. There are 12 residues in the CDR3. Germline V gene lookup returns CDR1 DFQATT and CDR2 SNEGSKA (reference sequence). The CDR3 sequence: CSARGFPGELFF. CDR3 sequence (DNA): TGCAGTGCTAGAGGATTTCCCGGGGAGCTGTTTTTT.

This clonotype was seen more than once but under ten times. The genes are TRBV5-4 and TRBJ1-2, with D possibly being TRBD1 (5 bases). Per the germline V gene, CDR1 is SGHNT and CDR2 is YYREEE (reference sequence). The CDR3 spans 15 residues. V lost 4 bases to trimming and J lost 4 bases, with 17 bases between them. The CDR3: CASSVSGISGYGYTF. CDR3 DNA sequence: TGTGCCAGCAGCGTTTCAGGGATTTCCGGCTATGGCTACACCTTC.

This clonotype was seen more than once but under ten times. The chain carries TRBV9 and TRBJ2-2; D is undetermined. CDR3 length: 14 amino acids. The germline V gene has CDR1 SGDLS and CDR2 YYNGEE. V lost 0 bases and J 0 bases, leaving 3 bases between the germline ends. The CDR3 protein is CASSVEPNTGELFF. The CDR3 DNA is TGTGCCAGCAGCGTAGAACCGAACACCGGGGAGCTGTTTTTT. The whole variable domain, remainder taken from reference TRBV9 and TRBJ2-2, is DSGVTQTPKHLITATGQRVTLRCSPRSGDLSVYWYQQSLDQGLQFLIQYYNGEERAKGNILERFSAQQFPDLHSELNLSSLELGDSALYFCASSVEPNTGELFFGEGSRLTVL.

This rearrangement joins TRBV20-1 to TRBJ2-1, with 11 bases matching TRBD2. Germline CDR1 reads DFQATT; CDR2 reads SNEGSKA (reference sequence). This CDR3 region has 15 residues. With V trimmed by 5 bases and J by 4 bases, 7 bases remained unmatched. In nucleotides, the CDR3 is TGCAGTGCTTATACCGGGACTAGCGGTTACAATGAGCAGTTCTTC. Its translation is CSAYTGTSGYNEQFF.

This clonotype was found many times. The chain has TRBV9 and TRBJ2-1; D gene uncertain. The CDR3 is 15 amino acids. Trimming took 4 bases from V and 5 from J, leaving 16 bases between them. CDR1 and CDR2 from the germline V gene are SGDLS and YYNGEE. The chain's CDR3 is CASSPPPSSNNEQFF. In DNA, the CDR3 is TGTGCCAGCAGCCCTCCACCCTCATCAAACAATGAGCAGTTCTTC.

This clonotype was observed a few times. J is TRBJ2-3 and V is TRBV27; perhaps TRBD2 as D (5 bases). Trimming removed 1 base at V and 2 bases at J, with 13 bases between. The length of the CDR3 is 16 residues. Germline V gene data show CDR1 as MNHEY and CDR2 as SMNVEV (reference sequence). In nucleotides, the CDR3 is TGTGCCAGCAGTTTATGGGCATCGGGGAACACAGATACGCAGTATTTT. Translation: CASSLWASGNTDTQYF.